The next 16 T cell receptor beta chains were all read from a single sample in a study of cytomegalovirus exposure and HLA in healthy donors. The primer mix had 60 Vbeta and 13 Jbeta primers. Sequenced by immunoSEQ multiplex PCR; TCRdb stores in-frame clones only, minus some. The table records 150,000 to 200,000 clones, around 75% of them present only once. Sequenced material: PBMCs. These receptors were collected from a woman aged 25-40 years in good health and CMV-seronegative.

V gene TRBV28 combines with J gene TRBJ2-7, with 7 bases fitting TRBD1. Germline V gives CDR1 MDHEN, CDR2 SYDVKM. The CDR3 runs to 15 residues. Germline trimming cut 1 base from V and 3 bases from J; bases unmatched to any gene: 6. CDR3 coding DNA: TGTGCCAGCAGTTTATTTAGTCGACAGGGCTACGAGCAGTACTTC. Its protein product is CASSLFSRQGYEQYF.

The V call is TRBV7-9, the J call TRBJ1-2; 12 bases are shared with TRBD1. Germline V lookup: CDR1 SEHNR, CDR2 FQNEAQ (reference sequence). The CDR3 totals 16 residues. Trimming removed 2 bases from V and 10 bases from J; junction bases left unmatched: 11. CDR3 in amino acids: CASSLSESGQGASYTF. CDR3 bases: TGTGCCAGCAGCTTATCGGAGTCGGGACAGGGGGCTTCCTACACCTTC.

The chain uses TRBV7-8 and TRBJ2-3, with 10 bases fitting TRBD2. Per the germline V gene, CDR1 is SGHVS and CDR2 is FQNEAQ. Germline trimming cut 2 bases from V and 2 bases from J; bases unmatched to any gene: 7. The CDR3 contains 17 residues. The CDR3 DNA sequence: TGTGCCAGCAGCTTATTAAGCGGGAGGGCCATCACAGATACGCAGTATTTT. This encodes CASSLLSGRAITDTQYF.

V usage is TRBV5-6 and J usage is TRBJ2-1; 14 nucleotides align to TRBD2. The CDR3 has 17 residues. Per germline, CDR1 SGHDT and CDR2 YYEEEE. Trimming cost V 2 bases and J 7 bases; bases outside gene matches: 8. The CDR3 nucleotides read TGTGCCAGCAGCTTCACCGGGACTAGCGGGAGCTGGAATGAGCAGTTCTTC. Protein sequence: CASSFTGTSGSWNEQFF.

Concerning this clone itself: Additional DNA sequences in this sample encode the identical CDR3. The chain combines TRBV5-6 with TRBJ1-1; no definite D call. Germline CDR1 and CDR2: SGHDT and YYEEEE. The CDR3 consists of 13 residues. V was clipped by 7 bases and J by 3 bases, with 13 bases between them. The CDR3 DNA is TGTGCCAGCTCTCCCCGCGCCGACACTGAAGCTTTCTTT. Protein sequence: CASSPRADTEAFF.

The V gene is TRBV5-1, the J gene TRBJ2-7; D unresolved. Germline V gives CDR1 SGHRS, CDR2 YFSETQ. The V gene lost 0 bases and the J gene lost 2 bases, with 9 bases spanning the gap. This CDR3 region has 14 residues. CDR3 residues: CASSLAAPTYEQYF. The CDR3 nucleotides are TGCGCCAGCAGCTTGGCCGCGCCAACCTACGAGCAGTACTTC.

With regard to this clone: The sample contains more than one DNA sequence encoding this CDR3. The chain joins TRBV2 to TRBJ1-5; 7 bases fit TRBD1. CDR1 SNHLY and CDR2 FYNNEI come from the germline V gene. The CDR3 contains 14 residues. The J segment lost 4 bases and the V segment lost 5 bases, leaving 5 bases of the junction unmatched. The CDR3 here is CASSRQGGNQPQHF. CDR3 coding DNA: TGTGCCAGCAGTCGTCAGGGGGGAAATCAGCCCCAGCATTTT. Combining the CDR3 with reference TRBV2 and TRBJ1-5 gives the whole variable domain EPEVTQTPSHQVTQMGQEVILRCVPISNHLYFYWYRQILGQKVEFLVSFYNNEISEKSEIFDDQFSVERPDGSNFTLKIRSTKLEDSAMYFCASSRQGGNQPQHFGDGTRLSIL.

The chain uses TRBV4-1 and TRBJ1-5; weak D call: TRBD1 (5 bases). CDR1 is MGHRA, CDR2 YSYEKL, per germline. The CDR3 totals 15 residues. V was clipped by 4 bases and J by 0 bases, with 10 bases between them. The CDR3 bases are TGCGCCAGCAGCCCAGGGATCTATAGCAATCAGCCCCAGCATTTT. It translates to CASSPGIYSNQPQHF.

This clone was detected a few times. V is TRBV7-6 and J is TRBJ1-2; 7 nucleotides agree with TRBD1. CDR1 and CDR2 from the germline V gene are SGHVS and FNYEAQ. CDR3 length: 12 amino acids. With 10 bases clipped from V and 2 bases from J, the junction kept 4 bases outside the gene matches. The CDR3 region is CAILQGNYGYTF. The CDR3 DNA reads TGTGCCATATTACAGGGGAACTATGGCTACACCTTC.

This chain links TRBV9 with TRBJ2-1; TRBD2 agrees at 7 bases. The germline gives CDR1 SGDLS, CDR2 YYNGEE. CDR3 length: 15 amino acids. Trimming took 3 bases from V and 6 from J; bases not matched to a gene: 9. The CDR3 nucleotides read TGTGCCAGCAGCGGAAGCGGGATGACGGTCAATGAGCAGTTCTTC. The encoded protein is CASSGSGMTVNEQFF.

The chain carries TRBV19 and TRBJ2-7; D perhaps matches TRBD1 (6 bases). Germline V lookup: CDR1 LNHDA, CDR2 SQIVND (reference sequence). This CDR3 region has 14 residues. V gave up 5 bases and J gave up 0 bases, with 11 bases separating them. The CDR3 reads CASSGTGLSYEQYF. CDR3 DNA sequence: TGTGCCAGTAGTGGAACAGGGCTCTCCTACGAGCAGTACTTC.

This chain uses TRBV10-3 with TRBJ1-1, with 8 bases aligning to TRBD1. V shed 4 bases, J shed 5 bases, and the junction held 9 bases outside the gene matches. This CDR3 is 15 amino acids long. In germline, CDR1 is ENHRY, CDR2 SYGVKD. The CDR3 is CAISGSRTGSTEAFF. The DNA for the CDR3 is TGTGCCATCAGTGGCTCCCGGACAGGGAGTACTGAAGCTTTCTTT.

The chain uses TRBV27 and TRBJ1-2, with a tentative D call TRBD1 (6 bases). The CDR3 totals 14 residues. Germline V gene data show CDR1 as MNHEY and CDR2 as SMNVEV (reference sequence). The V and J ends lost 5 bases and 2 bases respectively, with 12 bases between them. CDR3 protein: CASSPGQTNYGYTF. CDR3 sequence (DNA): TGTGCCAGCAGTCCCGGACAGACGAACTATGGCTACACCTTC.

V and J are TRBV27 and TRBJ2-2, with a tentative D call TRBD2 (5 bases). This CDR3 has 14 residues. Germline assignment: CDR1 MNHEY and CDR2 SMNVEV (reference sequence). Trimming left V 6 bases short and J 7 bases short, with 15 bases between. In nucleotides, the CDR3 is TGTGCCAGCAGACTTTGGACTTCTTACGGGGAGCTGTTTTTT. The encoded protein is CASRLWTSYGELFF.

The chain uses TRBV10-2 and TRBJ2-2; TRBD1 is a possible D gene (5 bases). The germline CDR1 and CDR2 sequences are WSHSY and SAAADI. The CDR3 contains 11 residues. Trimming cost V 6 bases and J 7 bases, with 6 bases left between them. The CDR3 loop reads CASSRVGELFF. In DNA, the CDR3 is TGCGCCAGCAGCAGGGTCGGGGAGCTGTTTTTT.

The chain joins TRBV7-3 to TRBJ1-5; 8 nucleotides align to TRBD1. Germline lookup yields CDR1 SGHTA and CDR2 FQGTGA. V gave up 2 bases and J gave up 9 bases; unmatched junction bases: 3. The CDR3 spans 13 residues. CDR3 sequence: CASSLAGGWPQHF. The CDR3 DNA reads TGTGCCAGCAGCTTAGCAGGGGGCTGGCCCCAGCATTTT.